This T cell receptor beta chain is from a study of early T cells in non-severe SARS-CoV-2 infection. Looking at the study overall: Chains were not paired, and sequencing was done on bulk RNA from unsorted whole blood.

General study results and limits: Private and CD4 specificities were missed by VDJdb matching, skewed to anti-spike CD8.

TCRdb re-derived calls from the 5' RACE reads in MiXCR, one entry per CDR3 protein. The sample shows around 76,000 distinct CDR3 sequences, about 11% of them seen only once. As regards this clonotype: The antigen is not known.

This CDR3 region has 15 residues. J lost 5 bases, V lost 0 bases, and 4 bases had no gene match. Germline V gene sequence: CDR1 KGHSH, CDR2 LQKENI. The chain has TRBV18 and TRBJ1-1; 9 positions match TRBD1. Specimen: whole blood. The clonotype originates from an adult who was a healthcare worker with PCR-confirmed SARS-CoV-2 infection or an uninfected control (not recorded which). CDR3 sequence: CASSPPGQGRTEAFF. CDR3 sequence (DNA): TGTGCCAGCTCACCACCGGGACAGGGAAGGACTGAAGCTTTCTTT. The full variable domain, rest sourced from reference TRBV18 and TRBJ1-1, is NAGVMQNPRHLVRRRGQEARLRCSPMKGHSHVYWYRQLPEEGLKFMVYLQKENIIDESGMPKERFSAEFPKEGPSILRIQQVVRGDSAAYFCASSPPGQGRTEAFFGQGTRLTVV.